The next 9 T cell receptor beta chains were all read from a single sample in a study of graft-versus-host responses after intestinal transplantation. Using immunoSEQ multiplex PCR, the repertoire was profiled, and TCRdb retains in-frame clones only, with some absent. The table has 90,000 to 130,000 clones, more than 85% seen once; the top ten hold 1% to 1.5%. These receptors' targets are unknown. Specimen: unstimulated CD8+ T cells sorted from spleen or lymph node cells, collected before transplant. The receptors were sampled from a human donor who was the organ donor for an intestinal transplant.

This sequence joins TRBV9 and TRBJ1-2, with D perhaps matching TRBD1 (5 bases). The CDR3 covers 13 residues. Trimming took 3 bases from V and 6 from J, leaving 12 bases between them. From germline, CDR1 is SGDLS and CDR2 YYNGEE. In nucleotides, the CDR3 is TGTGCCAGCAGCGCGAGGGGTCAGGATGGCTACACCTTC. This gives the protein CASSARGQDGYTF. Filled out from reference TRBV9 and TRBJ1-2, the complete variable domain reads DSGVTQTPKHLITATGQRVTLRCSPRSGDLSVYWYQQSLDQGLQFLIQYYNGEERAKGNILERFSAQQFPDLHSELNLSSLELGDSALYFCASSARGQDGYTFGSGTRLTVV.

This chain joins TRBV6-1 and TRBJ2-4; a possible D gene is TRBD2 (5 bases). Between the trimmed V and J ends, which lost 6 bases and 5 bases, there was a span of 11 bases. CDR1 and CDR2 from the germline V gene are MNHNS and SASEGT. This CDR3 spans 13 amino acids. CDR3 loop: CASRLMRENIQYF. The CDR3 nucleotides read TGTGCCAGCAGGCTCATGCGGGAAAACATTCAGTACTTC.

The CDR3 DNA reads TGCGCCAGCACTTTTATGCCAGGGGACTTACTACCTCCCACAGATACGCAGTATTTT. Its translation: CASTFMPGDLLPPTDTQYF. The V call is TRBV5-1, the J call TRBJ2-3; D is tentatively TRBD1 or TRBD2 (6 bases each). V lost 6 bases, J lost 2 bases, and 28 bases lay in between. CDR1 and CDR2 (germline): SGHRS, YFSETQ. This CDR3 is built from 19 residues.

The chain couples TRBV19 to TRBJ2-1; D is undetermined. The CDR3 spans 15 residues. V was cut by 5 bases and J by 0 bases, with 11 bases left in between. Germline CDR1 reads LNHDA; CDR2 reads SQIVND (reference sequence). Here the CDR3 reads CASSPGRSSYNEQFF. DNA for the CDR3: TGTGCCAGTAGTCCAGGACGAAGCTCCTACAATGAGCAGTTCTTC. Full variable domain (remainder filled in from reference TRBV19 and TRBJ2-1): DGGITQSPKYLFRKEGQNVTLSCEQNLNHDAMYWYRQDPGQGLRLIYYSQIVNDFQKGDIAEGYSVSREKKESFPLTVTSAQKNPTAFYLCASSPGRSSYNEQFFGPGTRLTVL.

V gene TRBV6-5 combines with J gene TRBJ1-1; TRBD1 matches at 9 bases. The CDR3 runs 14 residues. The germline V gene has CDR1 MNHEY and CDR2 SVGAGI. V shed 0 bases, J shed 8 bases, and the junction held 4 bases outside the gene matches. CDR3 sequence: CASSYSTGGHEAFF. CDR3 coding DNA: TGTGCCAGCAGTTACTCGACAGGGGGACACGAAGCTTTCTTT.

The gene calls are TRBV27 and TRBJ1-1, with D uncertain. Germline V gene sequence: CDR1 MNHEY, CDR2 SMNVEV (reference sequence). Trimming stripped 5 bases from V and 12 bases from J, with 16 bases between. This CDR3 contains 12 residues. CDR3 DNA: TGTGCCAGCAGTCCGCCACGGGGAAACTCTTTCTTT. Translation gives CASSPPRGNSFF.

The chain employs TRBV27 and TRBJ1-5; TRBD1 might be the D (5 bases). The CDR3 consists of 14 residues. Germline-derived CDR1 and CDR2 are MNHEY and SMNVEV (reference sequence). The V gene lost 3 bases and the J gene lost 3 bases, with 9 bases spanning the gap. The CDR3 DNA reads TGTGCCAGCAGTTTTAGAGGGGACAATCAGCCCCAGCATTTT. Its translation: CASSFRGDNQPQHF.

V is TRBV6-5 and J is TRBJ2-7, with a tentative D call TRBD1 (5 bases). From germline, CDR1 is MNHEY and CDR2 SVGAGI. With 0 bases removed from V and 4 bases from J, the gap between germline ends came to 13 bases. This CDR3 has 15 amino acids. The CDR3 bases are TGTGCCAGCAGTTACTCGGGGCCAGGACCGTACGAGCAGTACTTC. Protein: CASSYSGPGPYEQYF.

V and J are TRBV28 and TRBJ2-7; either TRBD1 or TRBD2 may fit D (5 bases each). The CDR3 loop spans 12 amino acids. The V gene's germline CDR1 is MDHEN and CDR2 SYDVKM. The V end lost 5 bases, the J end lost 12 bases, and 17 bases lay between the germline ends. The CDR3 is CASSLSGTRAYF. The CDR3 DNA sequence: TGTGCCAGCAGTCTTTCCGGGACCCGGGCGTACTTC.